The present entry profiles one TCR beta chain with its context. Antigen unknown. The data stem from a study of shared clonotypes between healthy human individuals. Study-wide results and caveats: Expectations were that clonotype sharing among donors would be affected by sequencing depth. Shared clonotypes across all four donors exceeded non-shared ones in generation probability. Researchers sampled blood only, noting tissue repertoires likely differ.

Assay execution took place at the deep level. Using immunoSEQ multiplex PCR, the repertoire was profiled, and TCRdb retains in-frame clones only, with some absent. The sample lists 1.4 million or so clones; approximately 98.5% were seen once. Sequenced: naive CD4+ T cells sorted from blood. Subset denoted: CD45RA+ positively selected. The origin of this receptor is a young man in good health.

The CDR3 DNA reads TGTGCCAGCCCAAAGTCCGCCCGGGACAGAATGTACAATGAGCAGTTCTTC. Protein sequence: CASPKSARDRMYNEQFF. The chain employs TRBV2 and TRBJ2-1; 7 bases line up with TRBD1. The germline V gene encodes CDR1 SNHLY and CDR2 FYNNEI. The trim removed 8 bases at V and 4 bases at J, leaving 17 bases unmatched. CDR3 length: 17 residues.